This is a list of T cell receptor beta chains from one sample in a study of T-cell reconstitution after alpha-beta-depleted transplantation in children. TCRdb fed the PCR reads into MiXCR, producing one record per CDR3 protein. The profile shows hundreds of thousands of distinct CDR3 sequences, around 12% of them singletons. The input for sequencing was PBMCs from the stem cell graft donor, taken from the stem cell graft. The receptor source for this set is a human donor who donated a stem cell graft to a child with acute lymphoblastic leukemia. Each CDR3 is given with its conserved first and last residue. The order of the fields is clone size, J gene, V gene, D gene, CDR3 DNA, CDR3 protein. A D gene is named only where the DNA matches it firmly. Size is stated as how often the clone was seen (once, few, many) or a class if it is expanded.

size: many; J: TRBJ2-7; V: TRBV28; D: NA; DNA: TGTGCCAGCAGTTTGCGGGGGCGACGGGAATACGAGCAGTACTTC; CDR3: CASSLRGRREYEQYF
size: many; J: TRBJ2-5; V: TRBV11-3; D: NA; DNA: TGTGCCAGCAGCTTGGACTCGGGGCACCAAGAGACCCAGTACTTC; CDR3: CASSLDSGHQETQYF
size: many; J: TRBJ2-1; V: TRBV5-1; D: NA; DNA: TGCGCCAGCAGCTTGGCCGTCGGAGCCACCTCCTACAATGAGCAGTTCTTC; CDR3: CASSLAVGATSYNEQFF
size: many; J: TRBJ2-3; V: TRBV10-3; D: NA; DNA: TGTGCCATCAGTGGGTCCACAGATACGCAGTATTTT; CDR3: CAISGSTDTQYF
size: many; J: TRBJ2-1; V: TRBV27; D: NA; DNA: TGTGCCAGCAGTGTAGCAGCCTCCTACAATGAGCAGTTCTTC; CDR3: CASSVAASYNEQFF
size: many; J: TRBJ1-5; V: TRBV7-8; D: TRBD1; DNA: TGTGCCAGCAGCTTACCTATACAGGGGGCCGGTGGTCAGCCCCAGCATTTT; CDR3: CASSLPIQGAGGQPQHF
size: few; J: TRBJ2-2; V: TRBV20-1; D: NA; DNA: TGCAGTGGGGTAGGGGAGGTCACCGGGGAGCTGTTTTTT; CDR3: CSGVGEVTGELFF
size: many; J: TRBJ2-3; V: TRBV28; D: NA; DNA: NA; CDR3: CASSTSAFGGSTDTQYF
size: many; J: TRBJ1-6; V: TRBV12-3/TRBV12-4; D: NA; DNA: TGTGCCAGCAGTTTAGGGGTAGGAAACTATAATTCACCCCTCCACTTT; CDR3: CASSLGVGNYNSPLHF
size: many; J: TRBJ2-1; V: TRBV9; D: NA; DNA: TGTGCCAGCAGCGTAGCGGGAGCAGGGGAAAAATTCTTC; CDR3: CASSVAGAGEKFF
size: many; J: TRBJ1-1; V: TRBV5-1; D: TRBD1; DNA: TGCGCCAGCAGCTTCCTGGGACAGGGCAGCGCTGAAGCTTTCTTT; CDR3: CASSFLGQGSAEAFF
size: once; J: TRBJ1-2; V: TRBV19; D: NA; DNA: TGTGCCAGTAGTCTCCACTATGGCTACACCTTC; CDR3: CASSLHYGYTF
size: many; J: TRBJ1-1; V: TRBV5-1; D: TRBD1; DNA: TGCGCCAGCAGCCCTACAGGGGGAAGGACTGAAGCTTTCTTT; CDR3: CASSPTGGRTEAFF
size: many; J: TRBJ2-7; V: TRBV4-3; D: NA; DNA: TGCGCCAGCAGCCAAGCGACTTTCTACGAGCAGTACTTC; CDR3: CASSQATFYEQYF
size: many; J: TRBJ1-1; V: TRBV9; D: NA; DNA: TGTGCCAGCAGCTCAGAGTCGACTGAAGCTTTCTTT; CDR3: CASSSESTEAFF
size: many; J: TRBJ2-5; V: TRBV7-8; D: NA; DNA: TGTGCCAGCAGCCTCCAGGCGGCGGAGACCCAGTACTTC; CDR3: CASSLQAAETQYF
size: few; J: TRBJ2-1; V: TRBV20-1; D: TRBD2; DNA: TGCAGTGCTAGAGTAAGCGGGGGGGCGTCCTACAATGAGCAGTTCTTC; CDR3: CSARVSGGASYNEQFF
size: many; J: TRBJ2-3; V: TRBV5-1; D: TRBD1; DNA: TGCGCCACCGCCGACATAGCCCCAGGGGGTACGCAGTATTTT; CDR3: CATADIAPGGTQYF
size: many; J: TRBJ2-5; V: TRBV10-3; D: TRBD1; DNA: TGTGCCATCAGTGAGCCCAACAGGGGGCTCCAAGAGACCCAGTACTTC; CDR3: CAISEPNRGLQETQYF